This is a list of T cell receptor beta chains from one sample in a study of identical twins. MiXCR was run by TCRdb on the 5' RACE reads, yielding one entry per CDR3 protein. The repertoire holds some 730,000 distinct CDR3 sequences, with 15% to 20% as singletons. These data were also reused for a study on T cells expressing NK-cell markers.

The sequencing sample was made of PBMCs. The receptors stem from a young woman in good health. CDR3s include the opening cysteine and the closing phenylalanine or tryptophan. D genes are given only for firm matches. Clone size is stated in some rows and not others, as once, few, many or a class when expanded.

d_gene,v_gene,abundance,j_gene,CDR3aa,CDR3nt
.,TRBV5-1,few,TRBJ2-5,CASSLDRSETQYF,TGCGCCAGCAGCTTGGACAGGTCGGAGACCCAGTACTTC
.,TRBV5-6,few,TRBJ2-7,CASSLGGGVEQYF,TGTGCCAGCAGCTTAGGTGGCGGGGTTGAGCAGTACTTC
.,TRBV6-1,few,TRBJ2-7,CASSLEEGRTYEQYF,TGTGCCAGCAGCCTCGAGGAGGGGAGGACCTACGAGCAGTACTTC
TRBD1,TRBV6-5,.,TRBJ1-6,CASSSQGAAVNSPLHF,TGTGCCAGCAGTTCACAGGGGGCTGCGGTTAATTCACCCCTCCACTTT
TRBD2,TRBV18,.,TRBJ2-1,CASSPNGALAVNEQFF,TGTGCCAGCTCACCAAACGGGGCGCTAGCGGTGAATGAGCAGTTCTTC
.,TRBV2,.,TRBJ2-7,CASIGGFGEQYF,TGTGCCAGCATAGGAGGATTTGGCGAGCAGTACTTC
.,TRBV6-6,.,TRBJ2-7,CASADYEQYF,TGTGCCAGCGCAGACTACGAGCAGTACTTC
.,TRBV12-3/TRBV12-4,few,TRBJ2-3,CASSLGSALRTDTQYF,TGTGCCAGCAGTTTAGGGAGCGCCTTACGCACAGATACGCAGTATTTT
TRBD1,TRBV4-3,once,TRBJ2-7,CASSRSGTGGPYEQYF,TGCGCCAGCAGCCGATCCGGGACAGGGGGCCCCTACGAGCAGTACTTC
.,TRBV5-5,many,TRBJ1-2,CASSFNYGYTF,TGTGCCAGCAGTTTTAACTATGGCTACACCTTC
TRBD2,TRBV6-5,.,TRBJ2-2,CASRYAAGGVYGELFF,TGTGCCAGCAGATACGCAGCGGGAGGGGTTTACGGGGAGCTGTTTTTT
TRBD1,TRBV6-1,.,TRBJ1-5,CASRGTGGKGQPQHF,TGTGCCAGCAGGGGAACAGGGGGCAAGGGTCAGCCCCAGCATTTT
.,TRBV5-1,.,TRBJ2-7,CASRLGAAGNEQYF,TGCGCCAGCAGGTTGGGAGCTGCCGGGAACGAGCAGTACTTC
.,TRBV9,.,TRBJ2-1,CASSVQGDEQFF,TGTGCCAGCAGCGTACAGGGCGATGAGCAGTTCTTC
.,TRBV12-3/TRBV12-4,.,TRBJ1-2,CASRVQLYGYTF,TGTGCCAGCAGGGTACAGCTTTATGGCTACACCTTC
.,TRBV11-1,once,TRBJ2-1,CASSSGGAPGSSYNEQFF,TGTGCTAGCAGCTCCGGAGGGGCTCCAGGCAGCTCCTACAATGAGCAGTTCTTC
.,TRBV6-2/TRBV6-3,.,TRBJ2-7,CASSYLGLREQYF,TGTGCCAGCAGTTACTTGGGATTACGCGAGCAGTACTTC
TRBD2,TRBV9,.,TRBJ2-7,CASSATSGMTYEQYF,TGTGCCAGCAGCGCGACTAGCGGGATGACCTACGAGCAGTACTTC
TRBD2,TRBV7-3,.,TRBJ2-7,CAFPSSGLPEQYF,TGTGCCTTCCCTTCTAGCGGGTTGCCCGAGCAGTACTTC
TRBD2,TRBV10-3,few,TRBJ2-1,CAISDGGGGLNEQFF,TGTGCCATCAGTGACGGGGGGGGCGGCCTAAATGAGCAGTTCTTC
.,TRBV20-1,few,TRBJ2-3,CSARSRKTSSTDTQYF,TGCAGTGCTAGGTCCAGGAAGACCTCTAGCACAGATACGCAGTATTTT
.,TRBV7-2,many,TRBJ2-5,CASSAQQTPQETQYF,TGTGCCAGCAGCGCCCAACAGACCCCCCAAGAGACCCAGTACTTC
.,TRBV12-3/TRBV12-4,few,TRBJ1-5,CASRINRGQPNQPQHF,TGTGCCAGCAGGATTAATAGGGGACAACCGAATCAGCCCCAGCATTTT
.,TRBV10-1,few,TRBJ2-3,CASSRDSYSTDTQYF,TGCGCCAGCAGCCGGGACTCTTATAGCACAGATACGCAGTATTTT
.,TRBV10-2,few,TRBJ2-2,CASLEGAGELFF,TGCGCCAGCCTGGAGGGGGCCGGGGAGCTGTTTTTT
.,TRBV11-2,.,TRBJ2-5,CASSLGAGFQETQYF,TGTGCCAGCAGCTTAGGGGCAGGGTTCCAAGAGACCCAGTACTTC
.,TRBV12-3/TRBV12-4,few,TRBJ1-1,CASSLASANTEAFF,TGTGCCAGCAGTTTAGCGTCAGCGAACACTGAAGCTTTCTTT